The clone carrying this T cell receptor beta chain showed up just a few times. Its target is not known. These data belong to a study of beta chain features in type 1 diabetes. Germline V lookup: CDR1 SGHTS, CDR2 YDEGEE. Trimming pared 0 bases from V and 0 bases from J, leaving 9 bases between. The CDR3 loop spans 16 amino acids. General study results and limits: All four CD4+ subsets of Type 1 diabetes patients contained TCRB CDR3s that were moderately but significantly shorter.

Sorting of CD4+ naive, central memory, regulatory and stem cell-like memory cells was performed via CD45RO/CCR7/CD25/CD127/CD95/CD27. As every portion of the isolated RNA was reverse transcribed, the sequencing read expressed TCRB transcripts. Generated by immunoSEQ multiplex PCR, the TCRdb table keeps only in-frame clones and is missing some. Of about 150,000 clones in the sample, approximately 8.1% were seen once. The chain combines TRBV5-8 with TRBJ2-2; tentative D call: TRBD2 (5 bases). This sequence originates from a man aged 18 to 35 with type 1 diabetes. The sample consisted of central memory CD4+ T cells from blood. CDR3 sequence reads: CASSLARGTNTGELFF. CDR3 DNA sequence: TGTGCCAGCAGCTTGGCCCGAGGGACGAACACCGGGGAGCTGTTTTTT. Full variable domain (outside the CDR3, taken from reference TRBV5-8 and TRBJ2-2): EAGVTQSPTHLIKTRGQQATLRCSPISGHTSVYWYQQALGLGLQFLLWYDEGEERNRGNFPPRFSGRQFPNYSSELNVNALELEDSALYLCASSLARGTNTGELFFGEGSRLTVL.